Following are 14 T cell receptor beta chains from one sample sequenced in a study of blood T cell repertoires in COVID-19. Clones were sequenced by immunoSEQ multiplex PCR, and TCRdb holds only the in-frame ones, with some missing. The repertoire holds roughly 500,000 clones, with around 85% as singletons. The sequenced sample consisted of peripheral blood. These receptors originate from a human donor in a cohort sampled during active COVID-19.

The chain uses TRBV10-3 and TRBJ2-7, with no clear D. V lost 3 bases to trimming and J lost 2 bases, with 11 bases between them. The CDR3 spans 14 residues. Germline V CDR1 and CDR2: ENHRY, SYGVKD. For the CDR3, the DNA is TGTGCCATCAGTGACGGTCAATCTCCCTACGAGCAGTACTTC. Protein product: CAISDGQSPYEQYF.

This rearrangement joins TRBV27 to TRBJ1-1; D uncertain. Germline CDR1 MNHEY, CDR2 SMNVEV (reference sequence). CDR3 length: 14 amino acids. Between the trimmed V and J ends, which lost 0 bases and 4 bases, there was a span of 9 bases. The CDR3, as DNA: TGTGCCAGCAGTTTATCGCGCCTCGGCACTGAAGCTTTCTTT. Amino acid sequence: CASSLSRLGTEAFF.

The chain recombines TRBV7-8 with TRBJ2-7, with 7 bases that match TRBD1. V lost 4 bases to trimming and J lost 0 bases; unmatched junction nucleotides: 9. There are 16 residues in the CDR3. The germline V gene has CDR1 SGHVS and CDR2 FQNEAQ. CDR3 sequence reads: CASSSLNRGSSYEQYF. Written as DNA, the CDR3 is TGTGCCAGCAGCTCTCTAAACAGGGGAAGCTCCTACGAGCAGTACTTC.

V and J are TRBV6-5 and TRBJ1-5; 9 bases are shared with TRBD1. Germline V gene sequence: CDR1 MNHEY, CDR2 SVGAGI. The CDR3 runs 15 residues. V shed 10 bases and J 2 bases; nucleotides not matched to a gene: 9. The CDR3 protein is CAISGTGQRNQPQHF. The CDR3 bases are TGTGCCATTTCCGGGACAGGGCAACGCAATCAGCCCCAGCATTTT.

The chain recombines TRBV6-5 with TRBJ2-5, with D perhaps matching TRBD2 (6 bases). Germline loops: CDR1 MNHEY, CDR2 SVGAGI. CDR3 size: 15 residues. V was pared by 6 bases and J by 6 bases, with 20 bases between. The CDR3 reads CASSIPTSAGKTQYF. The CDR3 DNA reads TGTGCCAGCAGCATCCCCACCTCCGCGGGAAAGACCCAGTACTTC.

The V call is TRBV3-1 (or the pseudogene TRBV3-2), the J call TRBJ1-1; TRBD1 might be the D (6 bases). V lost 3 bases and J 5 bases, leaving 16 bases between the germline ends. Germline CDR1 LGHDT, CDR2 YNNKEL (reference sequence). The CDR3 extends over 15 amino acids. This CDR3 reads CASSQGQGWGTEAFF. The CDR3 DNA is TGTGCCAGCAGCCAGGGCCAGGGGTGGGGGACTGAAGCTTTCTTT.

The rearrangement links TRBV4-3 to TRBJ1-2; possibly TRBD1 for D (6 bases). CDR3 length: 15 residues. V was cut by 3 bases and J by 5 bases, with 16 bases left in between. The germline gives CDR1 LGHNA, CDR2 YSLEER. CDR3 loop: CASSQAGTNPYGYTF. The DNA of the CDR3 is TGCGCCAGCAGCCAGGCCGGGACAAATCCATATGGCTACACCTTC.

The genes are TRBV2 and TRBJ1-5; TRBD1 matches 7 bases. This CDR3 spans 14 amino acids. Germline CDR1 SNHLY, CDR2 FYNNEI. Trimming took 6 bases from V and 4 from J; bases not matched to a gene: 6. The CDR3 coding sequence is TGTGCCAGCAGGGTCTCGGGACAGAATCAGCCCCAGCATTTT. It is translated as CASRVSGQNQPQHF.

This sequence joins TRBV9 and TRBJ2-3, with a weak D call TRBD1 (6 bases). The CDR3 is 15 residues long. The germline V gene has CDR1 SGDLS and CDR2 YYNGEE. V was shortened by 4 bases and J by 3 bases, with 15 bases between the two germline ends. CDR3 sequence (DNA): TGTGCCAGCAGCCTAGATTTGCAGGGGACAGATACGCAGTATTTT. It specifies CASSLDLQGTDTQYF.

The chain links TRBV5-5 to TRBJ1-1; D gene unclear. CDR1 and CDR2 (germline): SGHKS, YYEKEE (reference sequence). CDR3 length equals 12 residues. Trimming cost V 1 base and J 7 bases, with 8 bases left between them. CDR3 sequence reads: CASSLYGREAFF. The CDR3 nucleotides are TGTGCCAGCAGCTTGTATGGCCGTGAAGCTTTCTTT.

The gene calls are TRBV20-1 and TRBJ1-2; TRBD1 is a possible D gene (6 bases). CDR1 and CDR2 (germline): DFQATT, SNEGSKA (reference sequence). The CDR3 is made up of 15 amino acids. Trimming pared 3 bases from V and 8 bases from J, leaving 22 bases between. CDR3: CSASSAGVGSHGYTF. Here the CDR3 DNA reads TGCAGTGCTAGTTCGGCAGGGGTAGGATCTCACGGCTACACCTTC.

This sequence joins TRBV6-1 and TRBJ2-1; D not resolved. V dropped 2 bases and J dropped 5 bases, with 7 bases sitting between them. CDR1 and CDR2 (germline): MNHNS, SASEGT. CDR3 size: 13 residues. As DNA, the CDR3 is TGTGCCAGCAGTGAATGGCAGAACAATGAGCAGTTCTTC. Translation: CASSEWQNNEQFF.

V and J are TRBV7-2 and TRBJ2-1, with D possibly being TRBD2 (5 bases). There are 14 residues in the CDR3. Germline V CDR1 and CDR2: SGHTA, FQGNSA. V was shortened by 2 bases and J by 9 bases, with 14 bases between the two germline ends. CDR3 in amino acids: CASSLRGIVSEQFF. The CDR3 region has the DNA TGTGCCAGCAGCTTACGGGGAATCGTAAGTGAGCAGTTCTTC.

This chain uses TRBV5-1 with TRBJ2-1; D remains unclear. The CDR3 is 14 amino acids. The V end was cut by 0 bases, the J end by 4 bases, with 8 bases between. Germline V CDR1 and CDR2: SGHRS, YFSETQ. CDR3 loop: CASSLATDYNEQFF. As DNA, the CDR3 is TGCGCCAGCAGCTTGGCCACAGATTACAATGAGCAGTTCTTC.